This T cell receptor beta chain was identified during a study of blood T cell repertoires in COVID-19. Overall study: Acute-phase and convalescent COVID-19 samples originated in the United States, Italy and Spain.

Libraries were prepared by immunoSEQ multiplex PCR; TCRdb keeps only in-frame clonotypes and omits some of them. The sample yields 95,000 to 150,000 clones, more than 70% seen once. The sample comprised peripheral blood. This TCR was recovered from an elderly man with active or convalescent COVID-19.

The CDR3 sequence is CASNPGLYNSPLHF. The CDR3 DNA reads TGTGCCAGCAACCCGGGCCTTTATAATTCACCCCTCCACTTT. The chain has TRBV6-2 or TRBV6-3 and TRBJ1-6; unclear D gene. The CDR3 is 14 residues long. Trimming cost V 7 bases and J 4 bases, with 11 bases left between them. Germline lookup yields CDR1 MNHEY and CDR2 SVGEGT.